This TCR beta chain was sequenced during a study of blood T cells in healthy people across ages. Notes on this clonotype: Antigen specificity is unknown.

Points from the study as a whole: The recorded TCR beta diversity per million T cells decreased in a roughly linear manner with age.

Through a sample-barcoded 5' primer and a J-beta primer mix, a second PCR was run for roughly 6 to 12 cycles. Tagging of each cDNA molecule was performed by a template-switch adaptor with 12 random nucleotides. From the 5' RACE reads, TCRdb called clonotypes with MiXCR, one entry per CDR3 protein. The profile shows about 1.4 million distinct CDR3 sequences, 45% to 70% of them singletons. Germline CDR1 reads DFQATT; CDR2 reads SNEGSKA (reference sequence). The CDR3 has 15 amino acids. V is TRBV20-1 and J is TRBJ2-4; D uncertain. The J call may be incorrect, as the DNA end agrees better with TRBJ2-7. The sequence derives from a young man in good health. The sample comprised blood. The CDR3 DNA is TGCAGTGCTAGAGATTTGGCAGAAGACTTATACGAGCAGTACTTC. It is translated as CSARDLAEDLYEQYF.